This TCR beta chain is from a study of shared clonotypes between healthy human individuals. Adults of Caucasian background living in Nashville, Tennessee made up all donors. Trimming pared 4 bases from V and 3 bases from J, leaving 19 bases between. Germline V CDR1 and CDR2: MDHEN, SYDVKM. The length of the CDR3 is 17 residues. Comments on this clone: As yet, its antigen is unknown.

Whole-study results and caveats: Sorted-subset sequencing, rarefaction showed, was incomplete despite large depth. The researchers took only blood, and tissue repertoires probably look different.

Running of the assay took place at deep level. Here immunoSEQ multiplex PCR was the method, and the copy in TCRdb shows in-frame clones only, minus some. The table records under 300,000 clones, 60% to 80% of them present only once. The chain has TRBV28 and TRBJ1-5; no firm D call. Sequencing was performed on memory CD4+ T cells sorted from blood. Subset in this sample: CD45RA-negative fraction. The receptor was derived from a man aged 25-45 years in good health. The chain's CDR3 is CASSSPLTSGYNQPQHF. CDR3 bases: TGTGCCAGCAGTTCCCCTCTTACTTCGGGTTACAATCAGCCCCAGCATTTT.